The T cell receptor beta chain under discussion was sequenced for a study of blood T cell repertoires in COVID-19. Overall study context: Researchers got acute and convalescent COVID-19 samples from the United States, Italy and Spain. The analysed material was cDNA or gDNA that came from T cells, B-cell-depleted T cells, or PBMCs.

Study processing details: Amplified reference gene primers provided the basis for estimating nucleated cell counts. TCRdb's copy holds only in-frame clones and misses some; the assay was immunoSEQ multiplex PCR. The V and J calls and the clone size are those of that table, but D and trimming were determined from the DNA. The table lists roughly 90,000 clones, around 90% of them singletons. This TCR derives from a man aged 35-49 years with acute or convalescent COVID-19. The sequenced material came from peripheral blood.

CDR3: CASSDQTGPGNTIYF. The CDR3 DNA follows: TGCGCCAGCAGTGACCAGACAGGGCCCGGAAACACCATATATTTT. The J gene is TRBJ1-3, the V gene TRBV10-1, with 7 bases lining up with TRBD1. This CDR3 has 15 amino acids. The V segment lost 3 bases and the J segment 4 bases; nucleotides outside the gene matches: 6. The germline V gene encodes CDR1 WNHNN and CDR2 SYGVQD (reference sequence).